A single sample is the source of the 21 T cell receptor beta chains below, sequenced in a study of cytotoxic CD8 clonotypes in ibrutinib-treated CLL. Method: immunoSEQ multiplex PCR; TCRdb's copy keeps in-frame clones and lacks some. The data show around 310,000 clones, just under 80% seen once. Specimen: PBMCs, collected before ibrutinib treatment. These receptors were obtained from a human donor with chronic lymphocytic leukemia.

The chain combines TRBV6-1 with TRBJ1-5; D ambiguous. V shed 7 bases and J shed 10 bases, with 23 bases lying between them. The CDR3 contains 15 residues. Germline V gene data show CDR1 as MNHNS and CDR2 as SASEGT. The CDR3 reads CASTQRATPQIPQHF. CDR3 bases: TGTGCCAGCACCCAGAGGGCTACACCACAGATTCCCCAGCATTTT.

This sequence joins TRBV5-1 and TRBJ2-7; the match to TRBD1 covers 9 bases. The J segment lost 5 bases and the V segment lost 4 bases, leaving 13 bases of the junction unmatched. The CDR3 consists of 16 residues. Germline V lookup: CDR1 SGHRS, CDR2 YFSETQ. The CDR3 reads CASSVVGQGIGNEQYF. The CDR3 DNA sequence: TGCGCCAGCAGCGTGGTTGGACAGGGGATAGGGAACGAGCAGTACTTC.

Points on this clone: At the DNA level, this CDR3 is encoded by other sequences in the same sample as well. The chain has TRBV27 and TRBJ2-7, with D possibly being TRBD1 (5 bases). CDR1 and CDR2 (germline): MNHEY, SMNVEV (reference sequence). The CDR3 has 12 amino acids. Trimming removed 2 bases at V and 6 bases at J, with 8 bases between. This CDR3 is CASSLRGREQYF. The CDR3 nucleotides read TGTGCCAGCAGTTTAAGGGGTCGCGAGCAGTACTTC.

This clone was found a few times. The J gene is TRBJ2-1, the V gene TRBV27; 10 bases are a match to TRBD1. V gave up 5 bases and J gave up 8 bases; unmatched junction bases: 12. The CDR3 runs to 16 residues. CDR1 is MNHEY, CDR2 SMNVEV, per germline (reference sequence). The CDR3: CASSPYPPGTGDEQFF. The CDR3 DNA reads TGTGCCAGCAGTCCTTACCCCCCGGGGACAGGGGATGAGCAGTTCTTC.

J is TRBJ2-3 and V is TRBV7-6, with TRBD2 matching over 9 bases. Germline CDR1 reads SGHVS; CDR2 reads FNYEAQ. Trimming cost V 6 bases and J 0 bases; bases outside gene matches: 4. This CDR3 spans 15 amino acids. CDR3 coding DNA: TGTGCCAGCAGGCCTAGCGGGGCCAGCACAGATACGCAGTATTTT. It specifies CASRPSGASTDTQYF. The variable domain in full, with the rest retrieved from reference TRBV7-6 and TRBJ2-3, is GAGVSQSPRYKVTKRGQDVALRCDPISGHVSLYWYRQALGQGPEFLTYFNYEAQQDKSGLPNDRFSAERPEGSISTLTIQRTEQRDSAMYRCASRPSGASTDTQYFGPGTRLTVL.

This clone showed up just a few times. The chain uses TRBV7-6 and TRBJ1-3; no clear D. The V end lost 0 bases, the J end lost 0 bases, and 3 bases lay between the germline ends. In germline, CDR1 is SGHVS, CDR2 FNYEAQ. This CDR3 comprises 14 residues. The CDR3 bases are TGTGCCAGCAGCTTAGCCATCTCTGGAAACACCATATATTTT. Translation gives CASSLAISGNTIYF.

The J gene is TRBJ2-1, the V gene TRBV4-2; D assignment may be TRBD1 or TRBD2 (5 bases each). The V gene's germline CDR1 is LGHNA and CDR2 YNFKEQ. There are 17 residues in the CDR3. The V end lost 0 bases, the J end lost 6 bases, and 18 bases lay between the germline ends. The CDR3 loop reads CASSQDLDSQGANEQFF. CDR3 DNA sequence: TGTGCCAGCAGCCAAGATTTGGACTCCCAAGGGGCCAATGAGCAGTTCTTC.

This clone has a single count. The chain joins TRBV7-2 to TRBJ1-1, with a possible D match to TRBD1 (6 bases). Trimming removed 3 bases at V and 4 bases at J, with 12 bases between. Germline CDR1 reads SGHTA; CDR2 reads FQGNSA. The CDR3 extends over 14 amino acids. CDR3 sequence (DNA): TGTGCCAGCAGCTTCGGGGGGCAGACCACTGAAGCTTTCTTT. Protein: CASSFGGQTTEAFF.

This clone has only one observation. The chain combines TRBV7-8 with TRBJ2-1; TRBD2 aligns across 9 bases. Per germline, CDR1 SGHVS and CDR2 FQNEAQ. This CDR3 spans 16 amino acids. J gave up 0 bases and V 6 bases, and 6 bases lay outside the gene matches. The CDR3 region is CASSKNSGSSYNEQFF. CDR3 DNA: TGTGCCAGCAGTAAAAATAGCGGGAGCTCCTACAATGAGCAGTTCTTC.

V is TRBV9 and J is TRBJ2-7; 8 bases match TRBD1. CDR1 SGDLS and CDR2 YYNGEE come from the germline V gene. V gave up 6 bases and J gave up 3 bases; unmatched junction bases: 8. There are 14 residues in the CDR3. CDR3 DNA: TGTGCCAGCAACCCCTCAGGGGGCGGCTACGAGCAGTACTTC. The encoded protein is CASNPSGGGYEQYF.

This clone was seen a few times. V and J are TRBV10-2 and TRBJ2-1, with 9 bases lining up with TRBD2. V dropped 6 bases and J dropped 8; count of bases not matched to a gene: 5. Germline V CDR1 and CDR2: WSHSY, SAAADI. CDR3 length: 13 amino acids. The CDR3 sequence: CASSAGGKDEQFF. CDR3 in DNA: TGCGCCAGCAGCGCGGGAGGGAAGGATGAGCAGTTCTTC.

This clone was seen a handful of times. The V gene is TRBV11-2, the J gene TRBJ2-1, with D possibly being TRBD1 or TRBD2 (6 bases each). From germline, CDR1 is SGHAT and CDR2 FQNNGV. The CDR3 loop spans 18 amino acids. Trimming took off 4 bases at V and 4 bases at J, with 23 bases between the two ends. CDR3 protein: CASSSVGGNSYLYNEQFF. The CDR3 region has the DNA TGTGCCAGCAGCTCAGTAGGGGGGAACTCATACCTATACAATGAGCAGTTCTTC.

This rearrangement joins TRBV13 to TRBJ2-1, with 10 bases that match TRBD2. Germline-derived CDR1 and CDR2 are PRHDT and FYEKMQ (reference sequence). J gave up 5 bases and V 2 bases, and 9 bases lay outside the gene matches. This CDR3 is built from 17 residues. The CDR3, as DNA: TGTGCCAGCAGCTTATTCGGTCTAGCGGGAGCCCACAATGAGCAGTTCTTC. This gives the protein CASSLFGLAGAHNEQFF.

The rearrangement uses TRBV7-9 and TRBJ1-3; D is possibly TRBD1 (5 bases). Germline lookup yields CDR1 SEHNR and CDR2 FQNEAQ (reference sequence). The CDR3 is made up of 17 amino acids. V lost 5 bases to trimming and J lost 4 bases, with 21 bases between them. In DNA form, the CDR3 reads TGTGCCAGCAGCCTAGTGAGAGGACATAATTTAGGAAACACCATATATTTT. As protein: CASSLVRGHNLGNTIYF.

The V and J genes are TRBV4-3 and TRBJ2-7; D may be TRBD2 (5 bases). The germline CDR1 and CDR2 sequences are LGHNA and YSLEER. The CDR3 extends over 13 amino acids. V lost 4 bases, J lost 3 bases, and 10 bases lay in between. The CDR3 DNA follows: TGCGCCAGCAGCCTCACACGGGGCTACGAGCAGTACTTC. Its protein product is CASSLTRGYEQYF.

The chain employs TRBV7-7 and TRBJ2-1; D possibly corresponds to TRBD2 (5 bases). This CDR3 is 13 amino acids long. Germline CDR1 and CDR2: SSHAT and FNYEAQ (reference sequence). The V gene lost 3 bases and the J gene lost 8 bases, with 11 bases spanning the gap. The CDR3 bases are TGTGCCAGCAGCTTTGAACTAGGCGATGAGCAGTTCTTC. It translates to CASSFELGDEQFF. Filled out from reference TRBV7-7 and TRBJ2-1, the complete variable domain reads GAGVSQSPRYKVTKRGQDVTLRCDPISSHATLYWYQQALGQGPEFLTYFNYEAQPDKSGLPSDRFSAERPEGSISTLTIQRTEQRDSAMYRCASSFELGDEQFFGPGTRLTVL.

The rearrangement uses TRBV7-9 and TRBJ2-1, with D possibly being TRBD2 (5 bases). Germline-derived CDR1 and CDR2 are SEHNR and FQNEAQ (reference sequence). The CDR3 has 15 amino acids. V was shortened by 2 bases and J by 8 bases, with 16 bases between the two germline ends. CDR3 nucleotide sequence: TGTGCCAGCAGCTTACTTTCCCTAGCTGGTGATGAGCAGTTCTTC. This sequence encodes CASSLLSLAGDEQFF.

This chain joins TRBV27 and TRBJ1-2; D call uncertain. CDR3 size: 13 residues. Trimming took 2 bases from V and 3 from J, leaving 7 bases between them. Germline V lookup: CDR1 MNHEY, CDR2 SMNVEV (reference sequence). CDR3 sequence: CASSLTTDYGYTF. The CDR3 nucleotides are TGTGCCAGCAGTTTAACCACAGACTATGGCTACACCTTC.

This chain links TRBV4-3 with TRBJ1-1; a weak D match, TRBD1 (6 bases). V lost 3 bases to trimming and J lost 2 bases, with 22 bases between them. The CDR3 spans 18 residues. Germline-derived CDR1 and CDR2 are LGHNA and YSLEER. The CDR3 bases are TGCGCCAGCAGCCACGATAGTATGGGGGCGAGACTCAACACTGAAGCTTTCTTT. Protein product: CASSHDSMGARLNTEAFF.

The chain joins TRBV28 to TRBJ2-2, with D maybe TRBD2 (6 bases). The CDR3 sequence is 14 residues long. Germline loops: CDR1 MDHEN, CDR2 SYDVKM. V lost 2 bases and J 5 bases, leaving 9 bases between the germline ends. The CDR3 reads CASSLIGGTGELFF. The CDR3 bases are TGTGCCAGCAGTTTAATTGGGGGGACCGGGGAGCTGTTTTTT. Variable domain in full (rest from reference TRBV28 and TRBJ2-2): DVKVTQSSRYLVKRTGEKVFLECVQDMDHENMFWYRQDPGLGLRLIYFSYDVKMKEKGDIPEGYSVSREKKERFSLILESASTNQTSMYLCASSLIGGTGELFFGEGSRLTVL.

V and J are TRBV6-5 and TRBJ1-1; D gene unclear. The CDR3 contains 14 residues. Germline CDR1 reads MNHEY; CDR2 reads SVGAGI. V was clipped by 0 bases and J by 6 bases, with 11 bases between them. CDR3 amino acids: CASSYSTAGSEAFF. CDR3 coding DNA: TGTGCCAGCAGTTACTCGACCGCGGGATCTGAAGCTTTCTTT.